This T cell receptor (beta chain) appears in the sequencing data of a study of blood T cell repertoires in COVID-19. Study summary: The origin of the acute and convalescent COVID-19 samples was the United States, Italy and Spain. Sample material is recorded as cDNA or gDNA derived from T cells, B-cell-depleted T cells, or PBMCs.

Authors' analysis steps: Amplification of reference gene primers provided the estimated nucleated cell counts. Sequenced by immunoSEQ multiplex PCR; TCRdb stores in-frame clones only, minus some. V and J calls and clone size are given by that table; D and trimming were obtained from the DNA. The data show about 93,000 clones, roughly 88% seen once. Trimming pared 0 bases from V and 4 bases from J, leaving 9 bases between. CDR3 length: 15 residues. Germline CDR1 reads SGHDN; CDR2 reads FVKESK. This receptor was taken from a human donor with active COVID-19. The donor label of this sample is uncertain. The rearrangement links TRBV14 to TRBJ1-4; no reliable D call. Sequences were obtained from peripheral blood. CDR3 coding DNA: TGTGCCAGCAGCCAAGAGGGCCAGCTTAATGAAAAACTGTTTTTT. It specifies CASSQEGQLNEKLFF. The complete variable domain, with remaining parts taken from reference TRBV14 and TRBJ1-4, reads EAGVTQFPSHSVIEKGQTVTLRCDPISGHDNLYWYRRVMGKEIKFLLHFVKESKQDESGMPNNRFLAERTGGTYSTLKVQPAELEDSGVYFCASSQEGQLNEKLFFGSGTQLSVL.